This TCR beta chain is from a study of T cells and copy number aberrations in small-cell lung cancer. General study points: Adjacent lung showed higher T-cell richness and clonality than tumors; density difference nonsignificant.

With 1 base clipped from V and 5 bases from J, the junction kept 4 bases outside the gene matches. Germline loops: CDR1 SGHRS, CDR2 YFSETQ. The CDR3 is 15 amino acids. The table came from immunoSEQ multiplex PCR; TCRdb's copy has only in-frame clones and leaves some out. This table has about 2,400 clones, approximately 86% appearing once. Patients with resected limited-stage small-cell lung cancer, operated 2008 to 2020. Every patient either smoked or had heavy second-hand smoke exposure. As concerns this clone: Antigen unknown.

The specimen was normal tissue next to the tumor. The chain couples TRBV5-1 to TRBJ2-2; 8 nucleotides match TRBD1. The source of this sequence is a woman aged 45-65 years with small cell lung cancer. CDR3 in DNA: TGCGCCAGCAGCTTGCAGGGGGCCGCAACCGGGGAGCTGTTTTTT. It encodes CASSLQGAATGELFF.